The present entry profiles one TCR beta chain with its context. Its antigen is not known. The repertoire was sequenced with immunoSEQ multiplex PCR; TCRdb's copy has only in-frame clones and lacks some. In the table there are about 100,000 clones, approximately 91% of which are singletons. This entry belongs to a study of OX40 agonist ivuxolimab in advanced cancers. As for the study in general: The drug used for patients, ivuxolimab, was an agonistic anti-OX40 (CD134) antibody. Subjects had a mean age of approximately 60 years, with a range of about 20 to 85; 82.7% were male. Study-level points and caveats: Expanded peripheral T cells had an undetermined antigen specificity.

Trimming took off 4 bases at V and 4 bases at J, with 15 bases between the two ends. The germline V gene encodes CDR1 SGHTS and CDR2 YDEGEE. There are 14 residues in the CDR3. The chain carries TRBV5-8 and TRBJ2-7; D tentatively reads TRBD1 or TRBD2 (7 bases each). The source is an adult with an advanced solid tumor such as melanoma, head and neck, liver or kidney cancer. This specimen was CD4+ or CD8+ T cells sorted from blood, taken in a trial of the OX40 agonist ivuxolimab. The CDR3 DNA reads TGTGCCAGCAGCCGACAGGGAGGGATTTACGAGCAGTACTTC. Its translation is CASSRQGGIYEQYF.